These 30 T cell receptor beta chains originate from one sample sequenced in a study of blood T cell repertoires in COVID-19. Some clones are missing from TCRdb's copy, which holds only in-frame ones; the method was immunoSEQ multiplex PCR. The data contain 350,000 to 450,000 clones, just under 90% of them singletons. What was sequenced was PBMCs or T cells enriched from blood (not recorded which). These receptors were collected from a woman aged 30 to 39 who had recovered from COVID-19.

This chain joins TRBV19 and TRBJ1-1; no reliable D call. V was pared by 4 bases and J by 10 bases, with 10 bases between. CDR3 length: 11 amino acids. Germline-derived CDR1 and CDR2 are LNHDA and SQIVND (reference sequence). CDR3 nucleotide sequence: TGTGCCAGTAGTAGGCAGGAGGCAGCTTTCTTT. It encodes CASSRQEAAFF.

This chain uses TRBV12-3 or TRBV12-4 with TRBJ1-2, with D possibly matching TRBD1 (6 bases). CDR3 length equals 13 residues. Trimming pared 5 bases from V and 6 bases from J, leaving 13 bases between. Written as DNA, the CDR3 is TGTGCCAGCAGTCCACAGGGTGTAGATGGCTACACCTTC. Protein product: CASSPQGVDGYTF.

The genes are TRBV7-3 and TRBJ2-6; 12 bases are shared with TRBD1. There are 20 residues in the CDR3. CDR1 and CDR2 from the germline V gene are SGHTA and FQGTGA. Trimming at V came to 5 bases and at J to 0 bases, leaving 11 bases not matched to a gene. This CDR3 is CASSPRDRGLSSSGANVLTF. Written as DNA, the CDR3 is TGTGCCAGCAGCCCCCGGGACAGGGGGCTCTCAAGCTCTGGGGCCAACGTCCTGACTTTC.

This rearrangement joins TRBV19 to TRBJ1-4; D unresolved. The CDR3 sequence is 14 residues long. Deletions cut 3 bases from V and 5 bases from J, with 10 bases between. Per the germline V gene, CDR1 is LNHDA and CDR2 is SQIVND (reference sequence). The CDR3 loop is CASSIPGWNEKLFF. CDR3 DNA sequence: TGTGCCAGTAGTATCCCGGGATGGAATGAAAAACTGTTTTTT.

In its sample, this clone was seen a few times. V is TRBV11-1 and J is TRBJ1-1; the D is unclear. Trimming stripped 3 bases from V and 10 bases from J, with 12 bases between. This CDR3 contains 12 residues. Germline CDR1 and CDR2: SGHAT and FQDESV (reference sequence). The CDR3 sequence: CASSFIESSAFF. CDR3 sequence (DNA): TGTGCCAGCAGCTTTATTGAGAGCTCAGCTTTCTTT.

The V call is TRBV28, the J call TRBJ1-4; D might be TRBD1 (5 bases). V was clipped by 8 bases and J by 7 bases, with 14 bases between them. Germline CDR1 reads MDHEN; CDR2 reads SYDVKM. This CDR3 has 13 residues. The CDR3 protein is CASLGRGVEKLFF. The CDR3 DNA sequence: TGTGCCAGCCTCGGCCGGGGGGTTGAAAAACTGTTTTTT.

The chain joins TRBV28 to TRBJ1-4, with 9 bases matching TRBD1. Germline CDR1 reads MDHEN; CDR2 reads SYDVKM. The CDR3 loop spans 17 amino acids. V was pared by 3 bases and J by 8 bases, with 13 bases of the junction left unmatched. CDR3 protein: CASSFPRDREDREKLFF. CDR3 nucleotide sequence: TGTGCCAGCAGTTTCCCCAGGGACAGGGAAGACCGAGAAAAACTGTTTTTT. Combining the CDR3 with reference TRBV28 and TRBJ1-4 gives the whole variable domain DVKVTQSSRYLVKRTGEKVFLECVQDMDHENMFWYRQDPGLGLRLIYFSYDVKMKEKGDIPEGYSVSREKKERFSLILESASTNQTSMYLCASSFPRDREDREKLFFGSGTQLSVL.

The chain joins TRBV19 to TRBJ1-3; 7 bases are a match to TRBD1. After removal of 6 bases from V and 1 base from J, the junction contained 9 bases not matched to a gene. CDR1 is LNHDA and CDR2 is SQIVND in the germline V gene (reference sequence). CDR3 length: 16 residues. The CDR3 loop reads CASRSPGQQSGNTIYF. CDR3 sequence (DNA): TGTGCCAGTAGATCGCCGGGACAGCAGTCTGGAAACACCATATATTTT.

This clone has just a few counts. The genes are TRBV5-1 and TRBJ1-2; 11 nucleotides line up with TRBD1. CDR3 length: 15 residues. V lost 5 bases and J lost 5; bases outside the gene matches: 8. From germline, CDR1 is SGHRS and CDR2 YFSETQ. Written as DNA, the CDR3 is TGCGCCAGCAGTCCGAGGGACAGGGGGTTTTATGGCTACACCTTC. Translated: CASSPRDRGFYGYTF.

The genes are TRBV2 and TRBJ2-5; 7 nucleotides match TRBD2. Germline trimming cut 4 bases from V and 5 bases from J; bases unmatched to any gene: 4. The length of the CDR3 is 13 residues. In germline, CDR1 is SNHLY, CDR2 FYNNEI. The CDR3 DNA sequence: TGTGCCAGCAGTGGGGAAGCGGGGGAGACCCAGTACTTC. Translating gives CASSGEAGETQYF.

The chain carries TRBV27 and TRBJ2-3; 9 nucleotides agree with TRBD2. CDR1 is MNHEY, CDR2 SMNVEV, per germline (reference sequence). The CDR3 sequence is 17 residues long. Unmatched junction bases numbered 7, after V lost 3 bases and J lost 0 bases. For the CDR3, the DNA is TGTGCCAGCAGTTTTCGGTTAGCGGGGGCTAGCACAGATACGCAGTATTTT. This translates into CASSFRLAGASTDTQYF.

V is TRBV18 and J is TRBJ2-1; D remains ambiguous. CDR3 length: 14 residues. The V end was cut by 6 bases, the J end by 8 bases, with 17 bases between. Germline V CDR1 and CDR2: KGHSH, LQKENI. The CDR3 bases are TGTGCCAGCTCCTCCGACGCACAGAGAGATGAGCAGTTCTTC. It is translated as CASSSDAQRDEQFF.

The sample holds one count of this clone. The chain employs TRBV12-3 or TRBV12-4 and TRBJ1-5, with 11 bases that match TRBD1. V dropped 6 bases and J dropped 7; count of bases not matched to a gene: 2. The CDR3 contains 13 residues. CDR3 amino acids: CASSGQGAQPQHF. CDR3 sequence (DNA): TGTGCCAGCAGCGGACAGGGGGCGCAGCCCCAGCATTTT.

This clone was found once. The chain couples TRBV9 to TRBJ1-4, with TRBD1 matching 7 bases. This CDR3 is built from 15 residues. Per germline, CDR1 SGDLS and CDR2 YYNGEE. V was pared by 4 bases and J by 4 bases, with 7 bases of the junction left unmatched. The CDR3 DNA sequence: TGTGCCAGCAGCCGCAAGGACAGGCTTAATGAAAAACTGTTTTTT. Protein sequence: CASSRKDRLNEKLFF.

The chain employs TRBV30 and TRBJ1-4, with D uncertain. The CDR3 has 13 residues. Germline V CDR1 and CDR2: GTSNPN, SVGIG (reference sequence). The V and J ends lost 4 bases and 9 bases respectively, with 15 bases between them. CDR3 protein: CAWTPQYAKKLFF. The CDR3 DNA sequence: TGTGCCTGGACCCCACAATATGCAAAAAAACTGTTTTTT.

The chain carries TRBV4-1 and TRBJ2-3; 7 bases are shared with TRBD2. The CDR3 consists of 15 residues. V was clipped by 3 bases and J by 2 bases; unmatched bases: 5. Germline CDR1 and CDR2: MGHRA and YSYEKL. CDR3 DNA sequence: TGCGCCAGCAGCCAGGGGGGGTGGGACACAGATACGCAGTATTTT. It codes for CASSQGGWDTDTQYF.

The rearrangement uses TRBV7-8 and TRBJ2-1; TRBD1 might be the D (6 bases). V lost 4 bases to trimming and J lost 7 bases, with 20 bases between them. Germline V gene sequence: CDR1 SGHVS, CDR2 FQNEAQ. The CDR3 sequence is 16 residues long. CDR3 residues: CASSSAAGVVANEQFF. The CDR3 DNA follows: TGTGCCAGCAGCTCAGCAGCAGGGGTAGTCGCAAATGAGCAGTTCTTC.

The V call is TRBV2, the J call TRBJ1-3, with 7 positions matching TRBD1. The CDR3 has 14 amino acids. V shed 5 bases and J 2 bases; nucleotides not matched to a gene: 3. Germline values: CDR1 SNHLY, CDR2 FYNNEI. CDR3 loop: CASSLTGPGNTIYF. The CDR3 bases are TGTGCCAGCAGTCTGACAGGGCCTGGAAACACCATATATTTT.

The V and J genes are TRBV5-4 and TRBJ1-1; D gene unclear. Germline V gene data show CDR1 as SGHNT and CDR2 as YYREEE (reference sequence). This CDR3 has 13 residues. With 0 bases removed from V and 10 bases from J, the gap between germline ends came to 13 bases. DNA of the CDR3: TGTGCCAGCAGCTTGGCACACGGAGGAGGAGCTTTCTTT. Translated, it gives CASSLAHGGGAFF.

The CDR3 bases are TGTGCCAGCAGCCCGGCTGGGCAGATAGGTTCACCCCTCCACTTT. Its protein is CASSPAGQIGSPLHF. V is TRBV6-5 and J is TRBJ1-6; D uncertain. Deletions cut 6 bases from V and 9 bases from J, with 18 bases between. Germline-derived CDR1 and CDR2 are MNHEY and SVGAGI. This CDR3 comprises 15 residues.

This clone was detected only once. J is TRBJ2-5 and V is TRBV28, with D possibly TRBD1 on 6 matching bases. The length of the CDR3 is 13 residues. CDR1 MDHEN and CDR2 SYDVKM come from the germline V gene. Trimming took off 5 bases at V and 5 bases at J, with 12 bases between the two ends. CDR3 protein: CASSTTGPETQYF. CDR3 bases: TGTGCCAGCAGTACGACAGGCCCGGAGACCCAGTACTTC.

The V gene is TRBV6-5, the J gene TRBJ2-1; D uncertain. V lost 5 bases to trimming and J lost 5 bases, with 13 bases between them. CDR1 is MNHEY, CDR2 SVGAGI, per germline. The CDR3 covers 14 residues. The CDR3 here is CASSRDRVNNEQFF. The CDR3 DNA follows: TGTGCCAGCAGTAGAGACCGGGTAAACAATGAGCAGTTCTTC.

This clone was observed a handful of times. Here the CDR3 reads CAVHRVIAYNSPLHF. CDR3 sequence (DNA): TGTGCCGTGCACAGGGTAATAGCCTATAATTCACCCCTCCACTTT. This chain joins TRBV6-4 and TRBJ1-6; D possibly corresponds to TRBD1 (6 bases). Germline CDR1 reads MRHNA; CDR2 reads SNTAGT. The CDR3 covers 15 residues. V was trimmed by 11 bases and J by 2 bases, leaving 16 bases between them.

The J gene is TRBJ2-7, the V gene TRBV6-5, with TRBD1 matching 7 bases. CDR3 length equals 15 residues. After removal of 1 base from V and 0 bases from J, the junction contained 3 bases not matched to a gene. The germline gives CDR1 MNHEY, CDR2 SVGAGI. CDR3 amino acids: CASSYLTGSSYEQYF. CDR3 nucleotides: TGTGCCAGCAGTTACTTGACAGGGAGCTCCTACGAGCAGTACTTC.

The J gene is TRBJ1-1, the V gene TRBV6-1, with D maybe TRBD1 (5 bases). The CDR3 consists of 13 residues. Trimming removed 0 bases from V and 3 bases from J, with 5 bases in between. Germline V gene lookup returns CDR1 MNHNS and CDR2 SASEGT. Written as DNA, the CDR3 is TGTGCCAGCAGTGAAGCAGGGGACACTGAAGCTTTCTTT. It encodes CASSEAGDTEAFF.

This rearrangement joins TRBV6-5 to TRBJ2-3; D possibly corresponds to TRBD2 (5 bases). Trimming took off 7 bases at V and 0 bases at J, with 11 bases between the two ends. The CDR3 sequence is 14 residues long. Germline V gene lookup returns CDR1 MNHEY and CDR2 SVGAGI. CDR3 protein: CASTLAASTDTQYF. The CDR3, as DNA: TGTGCCAGCACCCTAGCTGCTAGCACAGATACGCAGTATTTT.

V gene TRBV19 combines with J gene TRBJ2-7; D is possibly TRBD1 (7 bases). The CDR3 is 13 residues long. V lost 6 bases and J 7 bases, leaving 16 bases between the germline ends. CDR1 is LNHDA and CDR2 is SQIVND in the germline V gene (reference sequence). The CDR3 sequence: CASSNQGGEEQYF. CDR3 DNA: TGTGCCAGTAGCAACCAGGGGGGTGAGGAGCAGTACTTC.

The CDR3 DNA reads TGCGCCAGCAGCGAAGGGACTAGCGGGAGGTTCTACGAGCAGTACTTC. This encodes CASSEGTSGRFYEQYF. The chain is built from TRBV5-1 and TRBJ2-7; TRBD2 agrees at 15 bases. CDR1 SGHRS and CDR2 YFSETQ come from the germline V gene. This CDR3 contains 16 residues. Germline trimming cut 4 bases from V and 3 bases from J; bases unmatched to any gene: 5.

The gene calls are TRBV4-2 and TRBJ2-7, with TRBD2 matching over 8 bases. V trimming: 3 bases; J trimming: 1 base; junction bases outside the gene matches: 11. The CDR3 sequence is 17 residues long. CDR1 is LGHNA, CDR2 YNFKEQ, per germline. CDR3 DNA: TGTGCCAGCAGCCAGTCTAGACCAGCGGGGGCGTCCTACGAGCAGTACTTC. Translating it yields CASSQSRPAGASYEQYF.

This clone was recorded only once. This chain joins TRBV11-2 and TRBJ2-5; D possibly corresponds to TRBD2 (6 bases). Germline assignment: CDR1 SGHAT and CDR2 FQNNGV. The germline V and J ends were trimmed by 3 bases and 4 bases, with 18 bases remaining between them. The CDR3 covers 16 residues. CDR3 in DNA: TGTGCCAGCAGCTTCCCGGGCGGGATTGCGGCAGAGACCCAGTACTTC. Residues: CASSFPGGIAAETQYF. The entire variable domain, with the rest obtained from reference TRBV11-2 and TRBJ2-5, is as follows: EAGVAQSPRYKIIEKRQSVAFWCNPISGHATLYWYQQILGQGPKLLIQFQNNGVVDDSQLPKDRFSAERLKGVDSTLKIQPAKLEDSAVYLCASSFPGGIAAETQYFGPGTRLLVL.